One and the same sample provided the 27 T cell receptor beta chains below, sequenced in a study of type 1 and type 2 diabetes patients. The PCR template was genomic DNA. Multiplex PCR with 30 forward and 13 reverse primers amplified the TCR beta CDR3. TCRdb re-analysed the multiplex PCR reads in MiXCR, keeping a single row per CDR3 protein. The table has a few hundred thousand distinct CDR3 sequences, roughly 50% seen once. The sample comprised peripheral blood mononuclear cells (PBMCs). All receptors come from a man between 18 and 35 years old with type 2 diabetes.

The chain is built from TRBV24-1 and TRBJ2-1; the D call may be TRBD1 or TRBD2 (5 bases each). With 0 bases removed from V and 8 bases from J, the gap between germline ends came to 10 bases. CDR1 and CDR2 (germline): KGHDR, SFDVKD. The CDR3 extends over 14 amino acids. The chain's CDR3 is CATSDLGRDDEQFF. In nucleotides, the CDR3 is TGTGCCACCAGTGATTTGGGTAGGGACGATGAGCAGTTCTTC.

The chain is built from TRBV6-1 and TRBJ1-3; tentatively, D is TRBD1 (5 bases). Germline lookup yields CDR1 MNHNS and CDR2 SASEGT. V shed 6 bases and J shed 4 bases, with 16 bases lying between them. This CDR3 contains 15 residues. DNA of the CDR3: TGTGCCAGCAGAGACAAAAGGGGAGCAGGAAACACCATATATTTT. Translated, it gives CASRDKRGAGNTIYF.

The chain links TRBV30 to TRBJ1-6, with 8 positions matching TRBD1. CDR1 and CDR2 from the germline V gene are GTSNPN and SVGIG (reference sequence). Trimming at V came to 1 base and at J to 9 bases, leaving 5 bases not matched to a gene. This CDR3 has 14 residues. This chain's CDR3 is CAWSGGQGGSPLHF. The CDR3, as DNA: TGTGCCTGGAGTGGTGGACAGGGTGGTTCACCCCTCCACTTT.

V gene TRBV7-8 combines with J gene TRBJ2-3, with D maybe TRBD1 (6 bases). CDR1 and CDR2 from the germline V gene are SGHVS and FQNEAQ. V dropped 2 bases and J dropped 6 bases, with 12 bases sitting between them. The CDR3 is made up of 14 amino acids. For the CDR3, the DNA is TGTGCCAGCAGCTTACTCGGACAGTCGGATACGCAGTATTTT. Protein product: CASSLLGQSDTQYF.

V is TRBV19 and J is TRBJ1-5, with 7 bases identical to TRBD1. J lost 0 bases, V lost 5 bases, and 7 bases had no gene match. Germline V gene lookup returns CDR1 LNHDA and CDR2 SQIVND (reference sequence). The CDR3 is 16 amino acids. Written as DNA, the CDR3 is TGTGCCAGTAGTCCCCCGGGGGACAGTAGCAATCAGCCCCAGCATTTT. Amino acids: CASSPPGDSSNQPQHF.

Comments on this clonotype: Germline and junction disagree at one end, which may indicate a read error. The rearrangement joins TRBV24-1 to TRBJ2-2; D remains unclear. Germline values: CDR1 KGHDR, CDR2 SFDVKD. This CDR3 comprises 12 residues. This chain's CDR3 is CGTGRVGGELFF. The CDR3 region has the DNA TGTGGCACCGGAAGGGTAGGCGGGGAGCTGTTTTTT.

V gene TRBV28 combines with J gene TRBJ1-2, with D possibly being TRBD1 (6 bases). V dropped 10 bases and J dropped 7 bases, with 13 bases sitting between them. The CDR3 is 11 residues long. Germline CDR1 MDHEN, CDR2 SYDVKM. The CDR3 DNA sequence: TGTGCCACCACAGGGAACGGTGGCTACACCTTC. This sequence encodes CATTGNGGYTF.

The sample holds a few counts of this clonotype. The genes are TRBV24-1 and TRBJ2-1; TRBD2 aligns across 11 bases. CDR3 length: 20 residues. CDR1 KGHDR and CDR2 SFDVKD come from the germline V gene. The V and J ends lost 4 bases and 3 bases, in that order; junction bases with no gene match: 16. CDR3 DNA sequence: TGTGCCACCAGTGAATGCGTAGCGGGAGGGCCCTCAGGTATCTACAATGAGCAGTTCTTC. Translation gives CATSECVAGGPSGIYNEQFF.

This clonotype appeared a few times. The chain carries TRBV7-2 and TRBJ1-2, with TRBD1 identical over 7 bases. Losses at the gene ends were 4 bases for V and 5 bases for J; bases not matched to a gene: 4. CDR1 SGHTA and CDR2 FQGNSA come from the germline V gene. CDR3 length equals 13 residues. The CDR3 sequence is CASSSGTAYGYTF. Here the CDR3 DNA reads TGTGCCAGCAGCTCCGGGACAGCATATGGCTACACCTTC.

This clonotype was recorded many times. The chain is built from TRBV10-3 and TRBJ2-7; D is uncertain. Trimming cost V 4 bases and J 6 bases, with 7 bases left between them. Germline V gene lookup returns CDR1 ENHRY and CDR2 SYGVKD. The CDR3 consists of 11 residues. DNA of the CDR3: TGTGCCATCAGTGGACAAAGCGAGCAGTACTTC. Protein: CAISGQSEQYF.

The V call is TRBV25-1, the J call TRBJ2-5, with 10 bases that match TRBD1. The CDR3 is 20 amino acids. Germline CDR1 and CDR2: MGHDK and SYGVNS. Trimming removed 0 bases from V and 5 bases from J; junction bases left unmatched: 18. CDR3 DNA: TGTGCCAGCAGTGAATATTCGTCCGGGACAGGGGCTGGTATTTTCGAGACCCAGTACTTC. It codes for CASSEYSSGTGAGIFETQYF.

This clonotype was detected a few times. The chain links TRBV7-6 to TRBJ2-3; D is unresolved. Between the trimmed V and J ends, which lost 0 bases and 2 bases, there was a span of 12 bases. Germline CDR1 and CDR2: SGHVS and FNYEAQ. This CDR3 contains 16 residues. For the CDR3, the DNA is TGTGCCAGCAGCTTAGCAGCTACCTCCAACACAGATACGCAGTATTTT. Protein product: CASSLAATSNTDTQYF. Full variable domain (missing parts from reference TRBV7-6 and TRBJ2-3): GAGVSQSPRYKVTKRGQDVALRCDPISGHVSLYWYRQALGQGPEFLTYFNYEAQQDKSGLPNDRFSAERPEGSISTLTIQRTEQRDSAMYRCASSLAATSNTDTQYFGPGTRLTVL.

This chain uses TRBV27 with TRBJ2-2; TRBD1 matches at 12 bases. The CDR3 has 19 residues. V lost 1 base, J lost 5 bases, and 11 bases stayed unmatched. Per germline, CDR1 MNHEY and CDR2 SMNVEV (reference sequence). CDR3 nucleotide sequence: TGTGCCAGCAGTTTATGGTCCGGGACAGGGGGCGCGGGGACCGGGGAGCTGTTTTTT. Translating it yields CASSLWSGTGGAGTGELFF.

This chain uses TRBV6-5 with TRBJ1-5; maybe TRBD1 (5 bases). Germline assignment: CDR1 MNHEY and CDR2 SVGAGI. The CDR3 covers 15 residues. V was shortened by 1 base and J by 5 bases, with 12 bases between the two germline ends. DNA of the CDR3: TGTGCCAGCAGTTACTTCCGCGACAGACATCAGCCCCAGCATTTT. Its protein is CASSYFRDRHQPQHF.

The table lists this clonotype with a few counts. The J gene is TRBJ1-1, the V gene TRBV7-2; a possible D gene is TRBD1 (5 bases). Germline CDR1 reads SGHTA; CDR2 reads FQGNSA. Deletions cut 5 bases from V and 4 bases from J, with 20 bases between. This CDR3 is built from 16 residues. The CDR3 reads CASSPPGERGGTEAFF. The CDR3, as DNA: TGTGCCAGCAGCCCCCCAGGCGAGCGGGGCGGCACTGAAGCTTTCTTT. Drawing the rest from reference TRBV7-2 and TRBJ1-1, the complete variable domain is GAGVSQSPSNKVTEKGKDVELRCDPISGHTALYWYRQSLGQGLEFLIYFQGNSAPDKSGLPSDRFSAERTGGSVSTLTIQRTQQEDSAVYLCASSPPGERGGTEAFFGQGTRLTVV.

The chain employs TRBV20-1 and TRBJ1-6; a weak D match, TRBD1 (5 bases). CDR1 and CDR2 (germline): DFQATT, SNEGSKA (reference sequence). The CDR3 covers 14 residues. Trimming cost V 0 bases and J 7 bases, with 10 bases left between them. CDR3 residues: CSARDRAGNSPLHF. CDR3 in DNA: TGCAGTGCTAGAGACAGGGCGGGCAATTCACCCCTCCACTTT.

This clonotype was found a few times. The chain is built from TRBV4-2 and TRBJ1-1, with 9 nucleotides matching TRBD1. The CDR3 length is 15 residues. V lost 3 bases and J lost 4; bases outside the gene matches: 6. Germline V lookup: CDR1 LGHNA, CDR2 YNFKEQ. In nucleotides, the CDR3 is TGTGCCAGCAGCCAGACGACAGGGGGAGGCACTGAAGCTTTCTTT. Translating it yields CASSQTTGGGTEAFF.

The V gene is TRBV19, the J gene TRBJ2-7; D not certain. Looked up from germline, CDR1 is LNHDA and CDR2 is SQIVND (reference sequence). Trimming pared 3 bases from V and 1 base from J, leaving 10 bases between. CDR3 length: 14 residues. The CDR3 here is CASSIAAKSYEQYF. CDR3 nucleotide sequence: TGTGCCAGTAGTATTGCGGCTAAGTCCTACGAGCAGTACTTC.

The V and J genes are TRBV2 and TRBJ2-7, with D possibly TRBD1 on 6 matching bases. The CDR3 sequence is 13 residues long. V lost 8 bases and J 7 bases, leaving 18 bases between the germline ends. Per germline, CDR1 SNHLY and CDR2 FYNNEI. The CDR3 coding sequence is TGTGCCAGCGGGGGCAGCTTTATAGGAGAGCAGTACTTC. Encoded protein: CASGGSFIGEQYF.

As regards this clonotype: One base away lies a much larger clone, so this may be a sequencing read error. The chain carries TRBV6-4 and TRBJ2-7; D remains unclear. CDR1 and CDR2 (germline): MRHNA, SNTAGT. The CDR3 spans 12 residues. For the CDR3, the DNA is TGTACCAGTAGTATGGGGTATGGCGAGCAGTACTTC. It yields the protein CTSSMGYGEQYF.

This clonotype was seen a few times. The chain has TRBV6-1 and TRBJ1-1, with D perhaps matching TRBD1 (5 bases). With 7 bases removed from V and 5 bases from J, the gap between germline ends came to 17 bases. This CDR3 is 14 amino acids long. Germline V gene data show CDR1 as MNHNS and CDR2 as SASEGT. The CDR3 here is CASIQVAGSTEAFF. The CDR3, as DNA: TGTGCCAGCATACAGGTCGCGGGATCGACTGAAGCTTTCTTT.

The CDR3 protein is CASSSGTGGSSYGYTF. In nucleotides, the CDR3 is TGTGCCAGCAGTTCCGGGACAGGGGGGTCATCCTATGGCTACACCTTC. This chain joins TRBV25-1 and TRBJ1-2; TRBD1 aligns across 11 bases. The CDR3 has 16 amino acids. Trimming removed 5 bases from V and 4 bases from J; junction bases left unmatched: 9. CDR1 MGHDK and CDR2 SYGVNS come from the germline V gene.

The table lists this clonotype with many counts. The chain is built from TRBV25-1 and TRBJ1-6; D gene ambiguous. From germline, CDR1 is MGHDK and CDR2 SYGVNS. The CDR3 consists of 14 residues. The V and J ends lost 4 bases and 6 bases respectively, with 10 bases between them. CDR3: CASSAEGFNSPLHF. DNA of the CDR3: TGTGCCAGCAGTGCGGAAGGATTTAATTCACCCCTCCACTTT.

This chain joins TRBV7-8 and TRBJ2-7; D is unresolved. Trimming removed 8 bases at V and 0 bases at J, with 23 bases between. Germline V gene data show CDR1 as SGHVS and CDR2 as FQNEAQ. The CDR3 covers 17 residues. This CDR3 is CASLGDPDQAYSYEQYF. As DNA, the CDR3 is TGTGCCAGCCTGGGTGACCCGGACCAGGCCTACTCCTACGAGCAGTACTTC.

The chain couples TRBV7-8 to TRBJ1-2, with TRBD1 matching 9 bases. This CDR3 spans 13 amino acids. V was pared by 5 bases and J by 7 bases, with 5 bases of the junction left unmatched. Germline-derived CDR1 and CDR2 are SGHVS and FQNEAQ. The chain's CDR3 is CASSATGGGGYTF. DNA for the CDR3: TGTGCCAGCAGCGCTACAGGGGGCGGTGGCTACACCTTC.

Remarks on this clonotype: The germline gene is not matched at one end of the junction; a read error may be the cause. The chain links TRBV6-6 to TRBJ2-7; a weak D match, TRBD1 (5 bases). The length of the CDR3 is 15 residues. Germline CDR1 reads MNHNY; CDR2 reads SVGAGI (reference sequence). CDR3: CASSYSTGTPYELYF. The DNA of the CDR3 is TGTGCCAGCAGTTACTCAACAGGCACCCCTTACGAGCTGTACTTC.

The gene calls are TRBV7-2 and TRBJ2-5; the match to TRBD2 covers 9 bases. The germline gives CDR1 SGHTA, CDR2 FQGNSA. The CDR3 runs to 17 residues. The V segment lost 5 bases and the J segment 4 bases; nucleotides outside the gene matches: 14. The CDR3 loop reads CASSPRLSGGHGETQYF. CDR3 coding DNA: TGTGCCAGCAGCCCCCGGCTTAGCGGGGGCCACGGAGAGACCCAGTACTTC.